This TCR beta chain was sequenced during a study of spatial heterogeneity in lung cancer. TCRdb re-called the 5' RACE reads with MiXCR, one entry per CDR3 protein. The sample lists some 16,000 distinct CDR3 sequences; 6.8% were seen once. Broader study findings: Tumoral mutation counts were tracked by counts of expanded intratumoral alpha and beta TCRs. Ubiquitous and regional nonsynonymous mutations were each tracked by the matching count of ubiquitous or regional expanded TCRs.

Time point defined: sample taken at primary tumor resection. By share, this clonotype ranks as medium-sized. The antigen remains unidentified. This sample comprised lung tumor tissue, obtained at surgery. The source is a female donor with early-stage non-small cell lung cancer.

For the CDR3, the DNA is TGTGCCAGCAGCCAAGTGACAGAGAACACTGAAGCTTTCTTT. It is translated as CASSQVTENTEAFF. The chain combines TRBV3-1 with TRBJ1-1; a possible D gene is TRBD1 (5 bases). Between the trimmed V and J ends, which lost 1 base and 1 base, there was a span of 7 bases. CDR1 is LGHDT and CDR2 is YNNKEL in the germline V gene (reference sequence). The CDR3 contains 14 residues.